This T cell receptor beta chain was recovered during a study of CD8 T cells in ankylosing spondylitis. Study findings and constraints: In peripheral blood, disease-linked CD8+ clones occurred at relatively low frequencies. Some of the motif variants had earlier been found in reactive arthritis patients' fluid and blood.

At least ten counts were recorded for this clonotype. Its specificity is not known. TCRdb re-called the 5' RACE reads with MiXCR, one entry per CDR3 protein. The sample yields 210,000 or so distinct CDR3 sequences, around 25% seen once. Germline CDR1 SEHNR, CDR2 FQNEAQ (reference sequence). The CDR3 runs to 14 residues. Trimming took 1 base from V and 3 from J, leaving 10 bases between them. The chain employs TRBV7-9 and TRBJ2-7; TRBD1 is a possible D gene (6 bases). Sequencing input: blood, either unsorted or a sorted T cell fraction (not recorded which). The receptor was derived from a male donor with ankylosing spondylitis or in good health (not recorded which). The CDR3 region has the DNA TGTGCCAGCAGCTTAGTCGGGACAAGCTACGAGCAGTACTTC. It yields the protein CASSLVGTSYEQYF.